These 30 T cell receptor beta chains originate from one sample sequenced in a study of beta chain features in type 1 diabetes. Investigators reverse transcribed all isolated RNA, so they sequenced expressed TCRB transcripts. Sequencing was performed with immunoSEQ multiplex PCR; in TCRdb, only in-frame clones are kept and a portion is missing. The repertoire holds 110,000 to 150,000 clones, with 9.2% as singletons. The specimen sequenced was central memory CD4+ T cells from blood. The receptors come from a man aged 18 to 29 in good health.

CDR3 region: CASSPGLILGGSPLHF. For the CDR3, the DNA is TGTGCCAGCAGCCCAGGGCTGATTCTGGGGGGTTCACCCCTCCACTTT. This chain connects TRBV7-2 to TRBJ1-6; D possibly corresponds to TRBD1 (5 bases). This CDR3 has 16 residues. V lost 5 bases, J lost 9 bases, and 20 bases lay in between. The germline V gene has CDR1 SGHTA and CDR2 FQGNSA.

This sequence joins TRBV10-3 and TRBJ1-6; 9 positions agree with TRBD1. Germline CDR1 reads ENHRY; CDR2 reads SYGVKD. The V gene end was trimmed by 2 bases and the J gene end by 3 bases; junction bases not matched to a gene: 2. The CDR3 is 16 amino acids. The CDR3 DNA reads TGTGCCATCAGTGAGGAGGGACAGGGCTATAATTCACCCCTCCACTTT. Its translation is CAISEEGQGYNSPLHF.

This clone has only a few counts. The rearrangement uses TRBV11-3 and TRBJ1-2; TRBD1 agrees at 8 bases. CDR3 length: 13 amino acids. Germline CDR1 SGHNT, CDR2 YENEEA. Trimming cost V 5 bases and J 3 bases; bases outside gene matches: 2. The CDR3 reads CASSLTGDYGYTF. As DNA, the CDR3 is TGTGCCAGCAGCCTGACAGGGGACTATGGCTACACCTTC.

The chain joins TRBV30 to TRBJ2-3, with 9 positions matching TRBD1. Germline-derived CDR1 and CDR2 are GTSNPN and SVGIG (reference sequence). J gave up 4 bases and V 3 bases, and 2 bases lay outside the gene matches. CDR3 length: 13 amino acids. The CDR3 DNA reads TGTGCCTGGAGAGGGACAGGGTCAGATACGCAGTATTTT. This translates into CAWRGTGSDTQYF. Full variable domain (missing parts from reference TRBV30 and TRBJ2-3): SQTIHQWPATLVQPVGSPLSLECTVEGTSNPNLYWYRQAAGRGLQLLFYSVGIGQISSEVPQNLSASRPQDRQFILSSKKLLLSDSGFYLCAWRGTGSDTQYFGPGTRLTVL.

V and J are TRBV30 and TRBJ2-5; 10 nucleotides line up with TRBD1. Germline V CDR1 and CDR2: GTSNPN, SVGIG (reference sequence). V trimming: 4 bases; J trimming: 5 bases; junction bases outside the gene matches: 16. The CDR3 runs 17 residues. CDR3 loop: CAWTPGQGPYSYETQYF. DNA of the CDR3: TGTGCCTGGACCCCGGGACAGGGGCCGTATAGTTACGAGACCCAGTACTTC.

The V call is TRBV5-1, the J call TRBJ2-3; 8 bases line up with TRBD1. V lost 4 bases, J lost 0 bases, and 4 bases stayed unmatched. The CDR3 is made up of 15 amino acids. Per germline, CDR1 SGHRS and CDR2 YFSETQ. CDR3 protein: CASSAGQGSTDTQYF. In nucleotides, the CDR3 is TGCGCCAGCAGCGCCGGACAGGGAAGCACAGATACGCAGTATTTT.

This clone was seen more than once but under ten times. The chain joins TRBV19 to TRBJ2-7, with 7 bases lining up with TRBD2. Trimming took 6 bases from V and 7 from J; bases not matched to a gene: 6. CDR1 LNHDA and CDR2 SQIVND come from the germline V gene (reference sequence). The CDR3 spans 12 residues. The DNA of the CDR3 is TGTGCCAGTAGCCCCGGGAGGAGGGAGCAGTACTTC. It translates to CASSPGRREQYF.

This rearrangement joins TRBV10-1 to TRBJ2-3, with D tentatively TRBD1 (6 bases). Germline CDR1 WNHNN, CDR2 SYGVQD (reference sequence). V was trimmed by 3 bases and J by 4 bases, leaving 8 bases between them. CDR3 size: 13 residues. CDR3 amino acids: CASSEQGPDTQYF. Written as DNA, the CDR3 is TGCGCCAGCAGTGAACAGGGCCCAGATACGCAGTATTTT.

This clone was detected only a few times. V and J are TRBV4-3 and TRBJ2-3; 14 nucleotides align to TRBD2. Germline-derived CDR1 and CDR2 are LGHNA and YSLEER. The CDR3 runs 20 residues. With 0 bases clipped from V and 4 bases from J, the junction kept 12 bases outside the gene matches. The CDR3 loop reads CASSQDLGTSGRGTADTQYF. CDR3 nucleotides: TGCGCCAGCAGCCAAGACCTCGGGACTAGCGGGAGAGGGACGGCAGATACGCAGTATTTT.

This clone was picked up a small number of times. The chain carries TRBV2 and TRBJ2-5; a possible D gene is TRBD2 (6 bases). The V end lost 7 bases, the J end lost 1 base, and 13 bases lay between the germline ends. Germline V gives CDR1 SNHLY, CDR2 FYNNEI. The CDR3 contains 14 residues. CDR3 region: CASIWGGTQETQYF. The CDR3 coding sequence is TGTGCCAGCATTTGGGGCGGGACCCAAGAGACCCAGTACTTC.

Only a few counts were recorded for this clone. The J gene is TRBJ2-1, the V gene TRBV7-2; D uncertain. The germline V gene has CDR1 SGHTA and CDR2 FQGNSA. The germline V and J ends were trimmed by 5 bases and 6 bases, with 8 bases remaining between them. The CDR3 is 12 amino acids. CDR3 protein: CASSPRLNEQFF. CDR3 in DNA: TGTGCCAGCAGCCCCCGTCTCAATGAGCAGTTCTTC.

This clone has a handful of counts. This chain uses TRBV7-2 with TRBJ1-1; 9 nucleotides line up with TRBD1. This CDR3 region has 18 residues. With 3 bases clipped from V and 1 base from J, the junction kept 12 bases outside the gene matches. Germline assignment: CDR1 SGHTA and CDR2 FQGNSA. CDR3 nucleotide sequence: TGTGCCAGCAGCTTTACCTACACAGGGGGCGCGCAGAACACTGAAGCTTTCTTT. Its protein is CASSFTYTGGAQNTEAFF.

The V gene is TRBV27, the J gene TRBJ1-5, with 7 bases identical to TRBD1. CDR3 length: 14 residues. Germline V CDR1 and CDR2: MNHEY, SMNVEV (reference sequence). V gave up 4 bases and J gave up 6 bases; unmatched junction bases: 6. In DNA form, the CDR3 reads TGTGCCAGCAGTTCAACAGGGGACCGTCAGCCCCAGCATTTT. This encodes CASSSTGDRQPQHF.

The chain has TRBV5-1 and TRBJ1-2, with TRBD1 matching over 7 bases. The CDR3 sequence is 14 residues long. Germline loops: CDR1 SGHRS, CDR2 YFSETQ. The V gene end was trimmed by 0 bases and the J gene end by 8 bases; junction bases not matched to a gene: 7. This chain's CDR3 is CASSLGDSLKGYTF. CDR3 sequence (DNA): TGCGCCAGCAGCTTGGGGGACAGTCTAAAGGGCTACACCTTC.

This rearrangement joins TRBV2 to TRBJ2-5; tentative D call: TRBD2 (7 bases). Germline V CDR1 and CDR2: SNHLY, FYNNEI. The CDR3 consists of 16 residues. V was shortened by 0 bases and J by 5 bases, with 16 bases between the two germline ends. The CDR3 is CASSEARGAGGETQYF. The CDR3 nucleotides are TGTGCCAGCAGTGAAGCTCGGGGGGCCGGGGGGGAGACCCAGTACTTC.

This clone was seen only a few times. The chain is built from TRBV5-1 and TRBJ1-6; the match to TRBD1 covers 10 bases. The V gene's germline CDR1 is SGHRS and CDR2 YFSETQ. V lost 0 bases to trimming and J lost 9 bases; unmatched junction nucleotides: 0. The CDR3 spans 14 residues. The CDR3 protein is CASSLGTGGSPLHF. CDR3 sequence (DNA): TGCGCCAGCAGCTTGGGGACAGGGGGTTCACCCCTCCACTTT. The entire variable domain, with the rest obtained from reference TRBV5-1 and TRBJ1-6, is as follows: KAGVTQTPRYLIKTRGQQVTLSCSPISGHRSVSWYQQTPGQGLQFLFEYFSETQRNKGNFPGRFSGRQFSNSRSEMNVSTLELGDSALYLCASSLGTGGSPLHFGNGTRLTVT.

At least ten counts were recorded for this clone. The V and J genes are TRBV10-3 and TRBJ2-1, with TRBD2 matching 8 bases. J lost 1 base, V lost 3 bases, and 5 bases had no gene match. The germline V gene has CDR1 ENHRY and CDR2 SYGVKD. The CDR3 has 16 residues. CDR3 nucleotides: TGTGCCATCAGTGATGAGCGGGGGAGGTCCTACAATGAGCAGTTCTTC. It yields the protein CAISDERGRSYNEQFF.

The V gene is TRBV18, the J gene TRBJ2-5, with D perhaps matching TRBD1 (5 bases). Germline assignment: CDR1 KGHSH and CDR2 LQKENI. The CDR3 runs to 13 residues. V was shortened by 2 bases and J by 4 bases, with 8 bases between the two germline ends. CDR3 sequence: CASSPAGSETQYF. CDR3 bases: TGTGCCAGCTCACCAGCAGGGTCAGAGACCCAGTACTTC.

This clone was seen a few times. This chain connects TRBV7-2 to TRBJ2-5, with no clear D. The germline V and J ends were trimmed by 5 bases and 1 base, with 14 bases remaining between them. The CDR3 spans 15 residues. Germline CDR1 is SGHTA and CDR2 is FQGNSA. The CDR3 nucleotides read TGTGCCAGCAGCACTCTCGCAGGTGGCCAAGAGACCCAGTACTTC. Protein: CASSTLAGGQETQYF.

This clone was counted a few times. The chain employs TRBV4-2 and TRBJ2-1, with TRBD2 as a possible D gene (5 bases). V was cut by 0 bases and J by 4 bases, with 10 bases left in between. The germline gives CDR1 LGHNA, CDR2 YNFKEQ. The length of the CDR3 is 15 residues. CDR3 nucleotide sequence: TGTGCCAGCAGCCAAGAGGACTCTAATTACAATGAGCAGTTCTTC. It yields the protein CASSQEDSNYNEQFF.

This clone was counted between two and nine times. This chain connects TRBV5-1 to TRBJ2-1; D is unclear. The germline V gene has CDR1 SGHRS and CDR2 YFSETQ. The CDR3 runs to 14 residues. V shed 1 base and J shed 9 bases, with 14 bases lying between them. This CDR3 is CASSLTSGEGEQFF. CDR3 in DNA: TGCGCCAGCAGCTTGACATCAGGCGAAGGTGAGCAGTTCTTC.

The chain combines TRBV11-2 with TRBJ2-7; 7 nucleotides align to TRBD1. This CDR3 contains 15 residues. CDR1 is SGHAT and CDR2 is FQNNGV in the germline V gene. The junction had 7 bases not matched to a gene; V was cut back by 3 bases and J by 2 bases. Written as DNA, the CDR3 is TGTGCCAGCAGCTTGTTCGGGACAGTTGCCTACGAGCAGTACTTC. Its translation is CASSLFGTVAYEQYF.

This clone has just a few counts. V and J are TRBV12-5 and TRBJ2-5; D is unresolved. The CDR3 extends over 14 amino acids. CDR1 is LGHNT and CDR2 is FRNRAP in the germline V gene. The ends were cut back, 1 base at V and 9 bases at J, with 15 bases in the middle. As DNA, the CDR3 is TGTGCTAGTGGTTTGGGTCCCACCACTGATGCCCAGTACTTC. This codes for CASGLGPTTDAQYF.

V gene TRBV19 combines with J gene TRBJ1-5; possibly TRBD1 for D (5 bases). Trimming stripped 2 bases from V and 5 bases from J, with 10 bases between. CDR3 size: 14 residues. CDR1 and CDR2 from the germline V gene are LNHDA and SQIVND (reference sequence). CDR3 bases: TGTGCCAGTAGTATACAGGGTTCCGATCAGCCCCAGCATTTT. Amino acid sequence: CASSIQGSDQPQHF.

The sample holds a few counts of this clone. The rearrangement uses TRBV7-9 and TRBJ2-3, with 11 positions matching TRBD2. CDR3 length equals 16 residues. V shed 5 bases and J 2 bases; nucleotides not matched to a gene: 6. CDR1 and CDR2 (germline): SEHNR, FQNEAQ (reference sequence). The CDR3 DNA sequence: TGTGCCAGCAGCGACCGACTAGCGGGGTTCACAGATACGCAGTATTTT. This sequence encodes CASSDRLAGFTDTQYF.

A few counts support this clone. The CDR3 loop is CASSLEGRNEQFF. Here the CDR3 DNA reads TGCGCCAGCAGCTTGGAGGGGAGGAATGAGCAGTTCTTC. This chain links TRBV5-1 with TRBJ2-1, with D perhaps matching TRBD2 (6 bases). Trimming took 0 bases from V and 7 from J, leaving 8 bases between them. The CDR3 extends over 13 amino acids. Germline CDR1 SGHRS, CDR2 YFSETQ.

This chain links TRBV2 with TRBJ2-6, with D maybe TRBD1 (6 bases). The germline V and J ends were trimmed by 5 bases and 0 bases, with 14 bases remaining between them. Looked up from germline, CDR1 is SNHLY and CDR2 is FYNNEI. There are 17 residues in the CDR3. The CDR3 DNA sequence: TGTGCCAGCAGTCCTAGACAGGCCTACTCTGGGGCCAACGTCCTGACTTTC. Encoded protein: CASSPRQAYSGANVLTF.

In its sample, this clone was seen a few times. This sequence joins TRBV6-5 and TRBJ1-1; the D is unclear. V lost 8 bases and J lost 5, with 9 bases in between. Germline V gene sequence: CDR1 MNHEY, CDR2 SVGAGI. The CDR3 has 11 amino acids. The CDR3 nucleotides are TGTGCCAGCGGGAGGGAGACTGAAGCTTTCTTT. As protein: CASGRETEAFF.

This clone was seen more than once but under ten times. The chain has TRBV5-4 and TRBJ2-7, with D hard to call. Germline V gene data show CDR1 as SGHNT and CDR2 as YYREEE (reference sequence). V lost 3 bases and J lost 1, with 2 bases in between. The CDR3 consists of 11 residues. The CDR3 nucleotides read TGTGCCAGCAGCTCATCCTACGAGCAGTACTTC. It specifies CASSSSYEQYF.

The genes are TRBV7-6 and TRBJ1-4; D unresolved. Germline V gene lookup returns CDR1 SGHVS and CDR2 FNYEAQ. The CDR3 loop spans 15 amino acids. Trimming pared 5 bases from V and 2 bases from J, leaving 12 bases between. The CDR3, as DNA: TGTGCCAGCAGCGGAGATGTCTGGACTAATGAAAAACTGTTTTTT. It is translated as CASSGDVWTNEKLFF.